The 15 T cell receptor beta chains given below trace back to one sample, sequenced in a study of naive and memory T cell subsets. Both TRBC1 and TRBC2 were covered by a beta constant-region primer of two equimolar oligonucleotides. TCRdb ran MiXCR on the UMI-ligation and nested PCR reads and lists one entry per CDR3 protein. The data contain roughly 140,000 distinct CDR3 sequences, over 15% of them singletons. Specimen: naive CD4+ T cells from blood. The receptors were sampled from a human donor in good health.

This clonotype was picked up a small number of times. The rearrangement joins TRBV7-2 to TRBJ1-2; unclear D gene. V dropped 0 bases and J dropped 2 bases, with 10 bases sitting between them. Germline-derived CDR1 and CDR2 are SGHTA and FQGNSA. The CDR3 contains 15 residues. CDR3 DNA: TGTGCCAGCAGCTTAGCCGGCAGGAGCAACTATGGCTACACCTTC. It codes for CASSLAGRSNYGYTF.

This clonotype was seen many times. The chain joins TRBV28 to TRBJ1-4; D not resolved. CDR3 length: 15 residues. V dropped 8 bases and J dropped 0 bases, with 13 bases sitting between them. The germline V gene encodes CDR1 MDHEN and CDR2 SYDVKM. This CDR3 is CASYSVGATNEKLFF. CDR3 nucleotide sequence: TGTGCCAGCTACTCCGTGGGAGCAACTAATGAAAAACTGTTTTTT.

Only a few counts were recorded for this clonotype. The rearrangement joins TRBV11-2 to TRBJ2-2; D remains unclear. Germline values: CDR1 SGHAT, CDR2 FQNNGV. Trimming shortened V by 4 bases and J by 0 bases, and 9 bases separated the two germline ends. This CDR3 is built from 15 residues. The DNA for the CDR3 is TGTGCCAGCAGCTCCCTAGGCGCGAACACCGGGGAGCTGTTTTTT. Amino acid sequence: CASSSLGANTGELFF.

The chain couples TRBV6-5 to TRBJ2-7; the match to TRBD1 covers 10 bases. J was trimmed by 3 bases and V by 6 bases; bases with no gene match: 8. This CDR3 region has 15 residues. Per the germline V gene, CDR1 is MNHEY and CDR2 is SVGAGI. The CDR3 DNA follows: TGTGCCAGCAGCTACCGGGACAGGGGAATCTACGAGCAGTACTTC. The encoded protein is CASSYRDRGIYEQYF.

Many counts were recorded for this clonotype. The chain links TRBV10-3 to TRBJ2-3; D not certain. V was shortened by 2 bases and J by 3 bases, with 6 bases between the two germline ends. CDR3 length: 13 amino acids. Germline V gene lookup returns CDR1 ENHRY and CDR2 SYGVKD. The CDR3 reads CAISEATTDTQYF. The CDR3 DNA reads as TGTGCCATCAGTGAGGCGACGACAGATACGCAGTATTTT.

The chain is built from TRBV5-1 and TRBJ2-5, with TRBD2 matching over 14 bases. Germline CDR1 is SGHRS and CDR2 is YFSETQ. The CDR3 is 17 residues long. V lost 4 bases, J lost 3 bases, and 8 bases stayed unmatched. CDR3 amino acids: CASSPGLAGGEEETQYF. In nucleotides, the CDR3 is TGCGCCAGCAGCCCAGGACTAGCGGGAGGAGAGGAAGAGACCCAGTACTTC.

This clonotype showed up just a few times. The rearrangement uses TRBV24-1 and TRBJ2-3; 8 nucleotides match TRBD1. CDR1 is KGHDR and CDR2 is SFDVKD in the germline V gene. This CDR3 spans 19 amino acids. With V trimmed by 0 bases and J by 1 base, 11 bases remained unmatched. Written as DNA, the CDR3 is TGTGCCACCAGTGATTTGCGAGACGCCAAGACAGGGGGCACAGATACGCAGTATTTT. This gives the protein CATSDLRDAKTGGTDTQYF.

This clonotype was seen ten or more times. This rearrangement joins TRBV28 to TRBJ2-7; D may be TRBD2 (6 bases). V lost 3 bases to trimming and J lost 7 bases, with 10 bases between them. This CDR3 is built from 12 residues. CDR1 and CDR2 (germline): MDHEN, SYDVKM. CDR3 amino acids: CASSFIGSEQYF. For the CDR3, the DNA is TGTGCCAGCAGTTTCATCGGGAGTGAGCAGTACTTC.

The chain links TRBV4-2 to TRBJ2-5; 8 bases align to TRBD1. CDR3 length equals 15 residues. V was pared by 4 bases and J by 5 bases, with 9 bases of the junction left unmatched. Germline lookup yields CDR1 LGHNA and CDR2 YNFKEQ. The CDR3 reads CASSRTPTGDETQYF. In DNA form, the CDR3 reads TGTGCCAGCAGCCGGACCCCGACAGGGGACGAGACCCAGTACTTC.

In its sample, this clonotype was seen a few times. The chain couples TRBV4-1 to TRBJ1-5; 7 nucleotides line up with TRBD1. The CDR3 contains 16 residues. With V trimmed by 0 bases and J by 6 bases, 8 bases remained unmatched. Germline CDR1 and CDR2: MGHRA and YSYEKL. CDR3 sequence reads: CASSQDLGGRGQPQHF. The DNA for the CDR3 is TGCGCCAGCAGCCAAGATCTAGGGGGCCGCGGTCAGCCCCAGCATTTT.

This clonotype has more than one count but fewer than ten. This rearrangement joins TRBV12-5 to TRBJ1-4; D possibly corresponds to TRBD1 (6 bases). This CDR3 has 16 residues. The germline gives CDR1 LGHNT, CDR2 FRNRAP. V was shortened by 3 bases and J by 3 bases, with 14 bases between the two germline ends. The CDR3 region is CASGFFETGSNEKLFF. Here the CDR3 DNA reads TGTGCTAGTGGTTTCTTCGAGACAGGTTCTAATGAAAAACTGTTTTTT. Complete variable domain (other parts from reference TRBV12-5 and TRBJ1-4): DARVTQTPRHKVTEMGQEVTMRCQPILGHNTVFWYRQTMMQGLELLAYFRNRAPLDDSGMPKDRFSAEMPDATLATLKIQPSEPRDSAVYFCASGFFETGSNEKLFFGSGTQLSVL.

This chain connects TRBV12-3 or TRBV12-4 to TRBJ2-1, with D possibly matching TRBD2 (6 bases). The CDR3 is made up of 15 amino acids. V dropped 4 bases and J dropped 8 bases, with 18 bases sitting between them. DNA for the CDR3: TGTGCCAGCAGTTCGTTACCCCAAAGGAGGGATGAGCAGTTCTTC. Translation gives CASSSLPQRRDEQFF.

This clonotype showed up many times. The chain recombines TRBV7-2 with TRBJ2-3; tentatively, D is TRBD2 (5 bases). This CDR3 is 12 amino acids long. Germline V lookup: CDR1 SGHTA, CDR2 FQGNSA. Trimming stripped 5 bases from V and 6 bases from J, with 9 bases between. CDR3 DNA: TGTGCCAGCAGCCAACAGCGGGATACGCAGTATTTT. This translates into CASSQQRDTQYF.

This clonotype came up a few times. The J gene is TRBJ1-6, the V gene TRBV2; tentatively, D is TRBD1 (5 bases). Germline lookup yields CDR1 SNHLY and CDR2 FYNNEI. The CDR3 length is 15 residues. With 3 bases removed from V and 8 bases from J, the gap between germline ends came to 14 bases. DNA for the CDR3: TGTGCCAGCAGTGAGACGTGGGGCAGTGATTCACCCCTCCACTTT. Its protein product is CASSETWGSDSPLHF.

This clonotype has at least ten counts. The chain employs TRBV29-1 and TRBJ2-4; 8 nucleotides align to TRBD1. The ends lost 3 bases at V and 3 bases at J; junction bases unmatched: 10. The CDR3 spans 16 residues. Looked up from germline, CDR1 is SQVTM and CDR2 is ANQGSEA. The CDR3 coding sequence is TGCAGCGTTGATTCGCCCGGGACAGGAGTCAAAAACATTCAGTACTTC. Protein sequence: CSVDSPGTGVKNIQYF.